This TCR beta chain comes out of a study of T cells expressing NK-cell markers. Study-wide results and caveats: What remained unclear was the HCMV specificity of expanded NKG2C+ T cell clones.

For each CDR3 protein, TCRdb gives one entry from its re-call of the 5' RACE reads, without DNA. This repertoire includes about 260,000 distinct CDR3 sequences. There are 16 residues in the CDR3. CDR1 and CDR2 from the germline V gene are SGDLS and YYNGEE. For this clonotype: The antigen is unknown.

Source material: blood T cells: a sorted CD56 or NKG2C T cell subset, CD4+ or CD8+ T cells, or bulk PBMC T cells (not recorded which). The receptor was isolated from a woman aged 18-70 years in good health. This chain uses TRBV9 with TRBJ1-4; TCRdb names TRBD1, which stays unverified in the absence of DNA. The CDR3 here is CASSTGQVTGNEKLFF.